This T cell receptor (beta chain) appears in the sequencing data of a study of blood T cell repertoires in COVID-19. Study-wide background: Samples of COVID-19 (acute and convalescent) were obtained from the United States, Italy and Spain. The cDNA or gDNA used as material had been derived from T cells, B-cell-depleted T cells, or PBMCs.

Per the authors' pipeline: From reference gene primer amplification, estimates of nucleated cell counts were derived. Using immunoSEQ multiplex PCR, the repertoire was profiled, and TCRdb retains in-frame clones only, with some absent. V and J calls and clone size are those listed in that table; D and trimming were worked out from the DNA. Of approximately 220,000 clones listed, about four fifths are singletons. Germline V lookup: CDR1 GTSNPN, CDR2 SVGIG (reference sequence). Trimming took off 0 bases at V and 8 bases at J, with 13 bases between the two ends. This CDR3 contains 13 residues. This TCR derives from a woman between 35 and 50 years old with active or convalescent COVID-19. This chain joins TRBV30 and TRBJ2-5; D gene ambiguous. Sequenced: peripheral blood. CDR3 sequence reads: CAWSVQSVGTQYF. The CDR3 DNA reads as TGTGCCTGGAGTGTACAGTCCGTAGGCACCCAGTACTTC.